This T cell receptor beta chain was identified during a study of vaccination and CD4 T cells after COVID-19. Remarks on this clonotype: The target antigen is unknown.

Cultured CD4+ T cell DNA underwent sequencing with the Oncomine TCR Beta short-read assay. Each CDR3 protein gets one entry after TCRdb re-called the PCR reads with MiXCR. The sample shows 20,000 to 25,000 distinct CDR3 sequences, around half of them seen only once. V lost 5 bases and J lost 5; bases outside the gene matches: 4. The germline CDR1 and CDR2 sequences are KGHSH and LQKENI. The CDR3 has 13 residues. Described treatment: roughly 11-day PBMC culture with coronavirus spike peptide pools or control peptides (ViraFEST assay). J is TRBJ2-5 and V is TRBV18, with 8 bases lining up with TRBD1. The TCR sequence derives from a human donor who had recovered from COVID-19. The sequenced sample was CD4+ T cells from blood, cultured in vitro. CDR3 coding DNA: TGTGCCAGCTCAGGCACAGGGGGGGAGACCCAGTACTTC. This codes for CASSGTGGETQYF.